This TCR beta chain was profiled in a study of T cells expressing NK-cell markers. Overall study results and limits: The same clonotypes also predominated in the CD3+CD56-NKG2C+ fraction of several donors.

As the method of synthesis, 5'RACE template switching with UMIs yielded TCR beta cDNA. TCRdb reprocessed the 5' RACE reads, with one entry per CDR3 protein and no DNA. The sample has around 260,000 distinct CDR3 sequences. This CDR3 has 13 residues. Germline lookup yields CDR1 DFQATT and CDR2 SNEGSKA (reference sequence). As to this clonotype: What it recognizes is unknown.

The gene calls are TRBV20-1 and TRBJ2-3. Sequenced sample: blood T cells: a sorted CD56 or NKG2C T cell subset, CD4+ or CD8+ T cells, or bulk PBMC T cells (not recorded which). The sequence was collected from a woman between 18 and 75 years old in good health. The CDR3 here is CSAIVELTDTQYF.